This passage covers 15 T cell receptor beta chains from one sample sequenced in a study of blood T cell repertoires in COVID-19. The data were produced by immunoSEQ multiplex PCR, yet TCRdb's version contains in-frame clones alone and is incomplete. Of roughly 70,000 clones listed, about 91% were seen once; the top ten hold 5% to 7%. Material: peripheral blood. The source is a woman in her 70s with acute or convalescent COVID-19.

J is TRBJ2-1 and V is TRBV28; tentative D call: TRBD2 (5 bases). V was cut by 2 bases and J by 7 bases, with 9 bases left in between. Germline V gene lookup returns CDR1 MDHEN and CDR2 SYDVKM. This CDR3 is built from 13 residues. For the CDR3, the DNA is TGTGCCAGCAGTTTACGAGCGGTAAATGAGCAGTTCTTC. It encodes CASSLRAVNEQFF.

The chain recombines TRBV12-3 or TRBV12-4 with TRBJ1-1; D is possibly TRBD1 (6 bases). Trimming took 1 base from V and 6 from J, leaving 9 bases between them. This CDR3 contains 13 residues. CDR3 residues: CASSLGQVPEAFF. The CDR3 DNA reads as TGTGCCAGCAGTTTAGGACAGGTACCTGAAGCTTTCTTT.

This sequence joins TRBV28 and TRBJ1-2; D unclear. The V and J ends lost 7 bases and 2 bases respectively, with 17 bases between them. Germline values: CDR1 MDHEN, CDR2 SYDVKM. CDR3 length: 15 amino acids. The CDR3 DNA reads as TGTGCCAGCATTGCCCCGGGCGGGATCAACTATGGCTACACCTTC. Its translation: CASIAPGGINYGYTF.

The rearrangement uses TRBV30 and TRBJ1-1; 10 bases agree with TRBD1. In germline, CDR1 is GTSNPN, CDR2 SVGIG (reference sequence). Losses at the gene ends were 3 bases for V and 3 bases for J; bases not matched to a gene: 7. The CDR3 has 15 residues. CDR3 loop: CAWREPDRGDTEAFF. The CDR3 DNA reads TGTGCCTGGAGGGAACCGGACAGGGGGGACACTGAAGCTTTCTTT.

The chain has TRBV7-6 and TRBJ2-7; 9 nucleotides match TRBD1. Germline loops: CDR1 SGHVS, CDR2 FNYEAQ. CDR3 length equals 16 residues. J was trimmed by 0 bases and V by 5 bases; bases with no gene match: 8. CDR3 DNA sequence: TGTGCCAGCAGCGTTAGACAGGGGGTTTCCTCCTACGAGCAGTACTTC. It encodes CASSVRQGVSSYEQYF. The full variable domain, its missing parts supplied by reference TRBV7-6 and TRBJ2-7, is GAGVSQSPRYKVTKRGQDVALRCDPISGHVSLYWYRQALGQGPEFLTYFNYEAQQDKSGLPNDRFSAERPEGSISTLTIQRTEQRDSAMYRCASSVRQGVSSYEQYFGPGTRLTVT.

This chain links TRBV7-9 with TRBJ1-1; D gene ambiguous. There are 14 residues in the CDR3. The V end was cut by 3 bases, the J end by 2 bases, with 10 bases between. The germline V gene encodes CDR1 SEHNR and CDR2 FQNEAQ (reference sequence). This CDR3 reads CASSLVGVNTEAFF. The CDR3 DNA reads as TGTGCCAGCAGCTTGGTAGGAGTCAACACTGAAGCTTTCTTT.

V is TRBV6-2 or TRBV6-3 and J is TRBJ1-1, with 9 bases identical to TRBD1. This CDR3 has 15 amino acids. The germline gives CDR1 MNHEY, CDR2 SVGEGT. The junction had 7 bases not matched to a gene; V was cut back by 4 bases and J by 4 bases. CDR3 sequence (DNA): TGTGCCAGCAGTTCCAACAGGGGGCCGGCCACTGAAGCTTTCTTT. Translation gives CASSSNRGPATEAFF.

In its sample, this clone was seen once. CDR3 coding DNA: TGTGCCAGCAGTTCCAGGGCAGGGGATCAGCCCCAGCATTTT. As protein: CASSSRAGDQPQHF. The chain joins TRBV28 to TRBJ1-5; weak D call: TRBD1 (6 bases). V lost 4 bases and J 5 bases, leaving 12 bases between the germline ends. Germline V gene sequence: CDR1 MDHEN, CDR2 SYDVKM. The CDR3 loop spans 14 amino acids. The full variable domain, rest sourced from reference TRBV28 and TRBJ1-5, is DVKVTQSSRYLVKRTGEKVFLECVQDMDHENMFWYRQDPGLGLRLIYFSYDVKMKEKGDIPEGYSVSREKKERFSLILESASTNQTSMYLCASSSRAGDQPQHFGDGTRLSIL.

The genes are TRBV5-6 and TRBJ1-1; 9 bases agree with TRBD1. Germline V gene sequence: CDR1 SGHDT, CDR2 YYEEEE. The CDR3 sequence is 17 residues long. V was pared by 6 bases and J by 3 bases, with 15 bases of the junction left unmatched. The CDR3 region has the DNA TGTGCCAGCACCGCACCTACAGGGGGCAGGGGTGACACTGAAGCTTTCTTT. Amino acid sequence: CASTAPTGGRGDTEAFF.

The V and J genes are TRBV2 and TRBJ2-5; TRBD1 matches at 9 bases. With V trimmed by 5 bases and J by 2 bases, 6 bases remained unmatched. Germline CDR1 reads SNHLY; CDR2 reads FYNNEI. There are 15 residues in the CDR3. The CDR3 region has the DNA TGTGCCAGCAGTCTAGGGGGGACAGGGCAAGAGACCCAGTACTTC. It is translated as CASSLGGTGQETQYF.

The chain employs TRBV15 and TRBJ1-1; 9 bases line up with TRBD1. J was trimmed by 1 base and V by 3 bases; bases with no gene match: 0. From germline, CDR1 is LNHNV and CDR2 YYDKDF (reference sequence). This CDR3 has 14 residues. For the CDR3, the DNA is TGTGCCACCAGCAGGGGACAGGGGAACACTGAAGCTTTCTTT. It encodes CATSRGQGNTEAFF.

The genes are TRBV5-1 and TRBJ1-1, with D uncertain. Germline assignment: CDR1 SGHRS and CDR2 YFSETQ. The V end was cut by 4 bases, the J end by 7 bases, with 23 bases between. CDR3 size: 16 residues. The CDR3 loop reads CASSPSSPGGWGEAFF. The CDR3 nucleotides are TGCGCCAGCAGCCCCTCTTCACCTGGAGGGTGGGGTGAAGCTTTCTTT. The full variable domain, in which reference TRBV5-1 and TRBJ1-1 provide the parts outside the CDR3, is KAGVTQTPRYLIKTRGQQVTLSCSPISGHRSVSWYQQTPGQGLQFLFEYFSETQRNKGNFPGRFSGRQFSNSRSEMNVSTLELGDSALYLCASSPSSPGGWGEAFFGQGTRLTVV.

The CDR3 is CASRAGGSGNTIYF. The DNA for the CDR3 is TGTGCCAGCAGGGCGGGGGGCTCTGGAAACACCATATATTTT. The V gene is TRBV28, the J gene TRBJ1-3, with D tentatively TRBD1 (5 bases). Looked up from germline, CDR1 is MDHEN and CDR2 is SYDVKM. The CDR3 contains 14 residues. Trimming cost V 6 bases and J 0 bases, with 9 bases left between them.

The chain joins TRBV4-1 to TRBJ2-3; 10 bases line up with TRBD2. Germline V lookup: CDR1 MGHRA, CDR2 YSYEKL. CDR3 size: 15 residues. The V and J ends lost 1 base and 4 bases, in that order; junction bases with no gene match: 2. This chain's CDR3 is CASSQGLAGPDTQYF. CDR3 in DNA: TGCGCCAGCAGCCAAGGACTAGCGGGCCCAGATACGCAGTATTTT.

The chain has TRBV7-2 and TRBJ2-3, with TRBD2 identical over 13 bases. Germline CDR1 SGHTA, CDR2 FQGNSA. Losses at the gene ends were 0 bases for V and 3 bases for J; bases not matched to a gene: 6. The CDR3 contains 18 residues. The CDR3 loop reads CASSLARTSGGSTDTQYF. The CDR3 region has the DNA TGTGCCAGCAGCTTAGCTCGGACTAGCGGGGGTTCTACAGATACGCAGTATTTT.